A single T cell receptor (beta chain) is shown here with its context. Its matching antigen is unknown. The CDR3 runs 14 residues. V lost 1 base and J 4 bases, leaving 11 bases between the germline ends. Germline CDR1 is MGHRA and CDR2 is YSYEKL. The data stem from a study of circulating CD8 cells and anti-PD-1 response in melanoma. Whole-study context: Of some 13 patients, seven got anti-PD-1 first and six had prior therapy. Study-wide results and limits: At M1, fewer than 7% of TRB clonotypes appeared in multiple subsets. Expanded sorted subsets were checked for tumor reactivity using peptides. DNEG was most diverse; TIGIT repertoires were least diverse.

The QIAseq Immune Repertoire TCR panel built the libraries from around 15 ng of total RNA. MiXCR, applied by TCRdb to the reads, yields one record per CDR3 protein. The table shows about 1,200 distinct CDR3 sequences, with less than 8% occurring only once. Sorting of live CD3+CD8+TCRalphabeta+ cells by PD-1 and/or TIGIT gave four subsets. This chain joins TRBV4-1 and TRBJ2-7; D tentatively reads TRBD1 or TRBD2 (5 bases each). The source material was CD8+ T cells from PBMCs, sampled at baseline or after one month of anti-PD-1 therapy (not recorded which). This receptor was identified in a human donor with melanoma. CDR3 DNA sequence: TGCGCCAGCAGCCAAGGGGACCGGGGATACGAGCAGTACTTC. This sequence encodes CASSQGDRGYEQYF.